The TCR beta chain under discussion was sequenced for a study of blood T cell repertoires in COVID-19. V was pared by 3 bases and J by 1 base, with 7 bases between. CDR3 size: 13 residues. Germline V gene sequence: CDR1 SGHAT, CDR2 FQNNGV. Sequenced by immunoSEQ multiplex PCR; TCRdb stores in-frame clones only, minus some. The repertoire consists of around 82,000 clones, with 65% to 90% occurring once and the leading ten covering approximately 6.3%. V usage is TRBV11-2 and J usage is TRBJ2-7; possibly TRBD2 for D (5 bases). Input material: peripheral blood. This sequence originates from an elderly man with COVID-19, enrolled during active disease. The CDR3 sequence: CASSFDYSYEQYF. The DNA of the CDR3 is TGTGCCAGCAGCTTTGACTATTCCTACGAGCAGTACTTC.